This TCR beta chain stems from a study of lymphopenia after photon versus proton radiotherapy. Study-wide findings and caveats: In patients who died, overall survival fell as post-nadir TCR diversity dropped more. Photon-treated patients lost naive T cells and TCR diversity; proton-treated stayed stable. Survival link was tested only in deceased patients; proton benefit remains a possibility. Oligoclonal CD8+ Temra expansion after nadir drove photon patients' diversity drop.

Clones were read by immunoSEQ multiplex PCR, and TCRdb kept only the in-frame ones, dropping some. The repertoire holds 52,000 or so clones, with about 92% as singletons. About this clone: The antigen remains undetermined.

The sample in question was peripheral blood, obtained from a patient treated with photon-based radiotherapy. This TCR was recovered from a woman aged 40 to 55 with cholangiocarcinoma.

As DNA, the CDR3 is TGTGCCAGCAGCTTAGATGGCCAGTTTGAAGCTTTCTTT. Amino acid sequence: CASSLDGQFEAFF. The chain is built from TRBV7-8 and TRBJ1-1, with D hard to call. This CDR3 region has 13 residues. Trimming cost V 1 base and J 7 bases, with 10 bases left between them. From germline, CDR1 is SGHVS and CDR2 FQNEAQ.